This TCR beta chain was found in a study of blood T cell repertoires in COVID-19. Cohort 3 recovery required two negative PCRs, clearance, or symptom resolution. With V trimmed by 1 base and J by 14 bases, 6 bases remained unmatched. The germline V gene has CDR1 MNHEY and CDR2 SMNVEV (reference sequence). CDR3 size: 14 residues. Under the authors' procedure: From reference gene primer amplification, estimates of nucleated cell counts were derived. TCRdb's table, derived via immunoSEQ multiplex PCR, lists solely in-frame clones and lacks some. V and J calls and clone size are as listed in that table; D and trimming were resolved from the DNA. In the table there are 430,000 or so clones, roughly 90% of which are singletons.

Sequencing used PBMCs or T cells enriched from blood (not recorded which). V gene TRBV27 combines with J gene TRBJ1-5; TRBD1 agrees at 12 bases. This sequence originates from a woman aged 40 to 50 who had recovered from COVID-19. DNA for the CDR3: TGTGCCAGCAGTTTATTAGGGACAGGGGGCGAGAAGCATTTT. It encodes CASSLLGTGGEKHF.